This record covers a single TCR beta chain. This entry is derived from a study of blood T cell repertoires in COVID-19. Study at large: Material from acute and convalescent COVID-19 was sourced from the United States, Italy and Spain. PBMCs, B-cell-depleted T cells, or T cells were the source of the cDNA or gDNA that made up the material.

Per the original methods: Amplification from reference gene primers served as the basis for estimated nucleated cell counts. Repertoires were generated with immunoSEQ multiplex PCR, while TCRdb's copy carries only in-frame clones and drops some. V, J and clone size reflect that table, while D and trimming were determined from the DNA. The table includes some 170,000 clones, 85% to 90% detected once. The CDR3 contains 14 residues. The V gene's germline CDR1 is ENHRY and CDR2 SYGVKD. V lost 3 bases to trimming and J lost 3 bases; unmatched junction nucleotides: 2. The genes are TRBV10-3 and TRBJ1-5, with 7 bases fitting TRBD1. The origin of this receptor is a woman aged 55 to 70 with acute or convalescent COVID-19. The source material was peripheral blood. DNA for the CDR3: TGTGCCATCAGTGAAGGGGGCAACAATCAGCCCCAGCATTTT. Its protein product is CAISEGGNNQPQHF.